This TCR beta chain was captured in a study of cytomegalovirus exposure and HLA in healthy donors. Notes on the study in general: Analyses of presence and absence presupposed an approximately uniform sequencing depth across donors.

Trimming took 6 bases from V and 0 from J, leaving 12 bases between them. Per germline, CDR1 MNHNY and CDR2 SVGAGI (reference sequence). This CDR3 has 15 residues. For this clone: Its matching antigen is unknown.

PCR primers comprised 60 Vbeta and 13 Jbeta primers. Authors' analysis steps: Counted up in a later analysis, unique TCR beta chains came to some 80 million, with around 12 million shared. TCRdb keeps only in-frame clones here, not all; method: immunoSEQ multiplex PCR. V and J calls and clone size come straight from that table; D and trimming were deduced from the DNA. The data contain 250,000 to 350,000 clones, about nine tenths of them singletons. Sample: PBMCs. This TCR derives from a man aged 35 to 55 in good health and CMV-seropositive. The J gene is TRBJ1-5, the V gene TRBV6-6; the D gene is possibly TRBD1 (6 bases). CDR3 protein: CASRQGRSSNQPQHF. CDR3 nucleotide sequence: TGTGCCAGCAGACAGGGTAGGAGTAGCAATCAGCCCCAGCATTTT.